This T cell receptor beta chain was observed in a study of glioma-infiltrating T cells after dendritic cell vaccination (dated by TCRdb to 2015 to 2016). At the level of the whole study: The cohort comprised roughly 15 glioblastoma patients from Phase I and II dendritic cell vaccination trials, 9 newly diagnosed and 6 with recurrent disease. Autologous tumor lysate-pulsed dendritic cell vaccination was administered to the patients between the early 2000s and the early 2010s. The vaccine was prepared from monocyte-derived dendritic cells that were cultured for roughly seven days with IL-4 and GM-CSF and then pulsed overnight with autologous tumor lysate. Three intradermal dendritic cell vaccine injections were administered to patients at biweekly intervals in the arm below the axilla. In glioblastoma patients vaccinated with dendritic cells, deep sequencing of TCR beta CDR3 regions served to measure tumor-infiltrating lymphocyte content and to compare repertoires between tumor and blood. Survival after dendritic cell vaccination was correlated with TCR sequencing metrics such as TIL content and the overlap between tumor and blood repertoires. Overall study results and their limits: Higher estimated pretreatment TIL content predicted longer time to progression and overall survival after dendritic cell vaccination. The cohort was small and heterogeneous, with few patients having full blood and tumor sets and even fewer initial-recurrent tumor pairs. TCR clonality showed no direct relationship with survival, which suggests that a diverse polyclonal response may be important. The TCR overlap response model with three groups was called speculative and said to need prospective validation.

The immunoSEQ assay amplified TCRB CDR3 regions from 1.5 to 2.5 micrograms of genomic DNA, or from all available DNA when less than that amount was available. The multiplex PCR relied on 60 forward primers for TCR V beta segments and 13 reverse primers for J beta segments. To estimate reads per starting template, synthetic control templates were spiked into each sample at limiting dilution. Reads of 87 bp were generated by sequencing on the Illumina HiSeq System. The paper's data handling went like this. PCR and sequencing errors were removed by merging closely related sequences with a nearest neighbor algorithm. TCR overlap was measured as the percentage of unique tumor TCR beta sequences also present in the same patient's peripheral blood. TCRdb holds this immuneACCESS table with in-frame rearrangements only. Some clones are missing; in checked studies, unresolved V genes explain under half, and the rest has no known cause. The V and J calls and clone size are taken from that table; D and trimming were inferred from the DNA. The table for this sample lists around 90,000 clones; 79% of them were counted only once. The ten largest clones take up approximately 6% of the sample.

From a lookup of the germline V gene, CDR1 and CDR2 are MNHEY and SVGAGI. The CDR3 covers 16 residues, taking in both the cysteine and the phenylalanine. The only DNA kept is the CDR3, 48 bases in frame from the first base. Trimming removed 0 bases from V and 4 bases from J; the gene matches leave 8 bases unexplained. With respect to this clone: It lacks a known antigen. The sample holds no much larger clone one base away, and base qualities are not on file.

Patients were selected on the basis of adequate residual fresh-frozen tumor tissue and more than two years of available survival data. Although molecular status otherwise differed among the glioblastoma patients, no patient had an isocitrate dehydrogenase mutation. PBMC were collected before vaccination, two weeks after the third vaccination, and at tumor progression when it occurred. The Qiagen DNeasy Blood extraction Kit was used for extraction of genomic DNA. This sequence originates from a human donor with glioblastoma. Recombination linked TRBV6-5 to TRBJ2-5, with TRBD1 matching 7 junction bases. The sequenced sample was blood, obtained before dendritic cell vaccination. The DNA sequence is TGTGCCAGCAGTTACTCGGCAACCCCAGGGGGAGAGACCCAGTACTTC. It is translated as CASSYSATPGGETQYF.